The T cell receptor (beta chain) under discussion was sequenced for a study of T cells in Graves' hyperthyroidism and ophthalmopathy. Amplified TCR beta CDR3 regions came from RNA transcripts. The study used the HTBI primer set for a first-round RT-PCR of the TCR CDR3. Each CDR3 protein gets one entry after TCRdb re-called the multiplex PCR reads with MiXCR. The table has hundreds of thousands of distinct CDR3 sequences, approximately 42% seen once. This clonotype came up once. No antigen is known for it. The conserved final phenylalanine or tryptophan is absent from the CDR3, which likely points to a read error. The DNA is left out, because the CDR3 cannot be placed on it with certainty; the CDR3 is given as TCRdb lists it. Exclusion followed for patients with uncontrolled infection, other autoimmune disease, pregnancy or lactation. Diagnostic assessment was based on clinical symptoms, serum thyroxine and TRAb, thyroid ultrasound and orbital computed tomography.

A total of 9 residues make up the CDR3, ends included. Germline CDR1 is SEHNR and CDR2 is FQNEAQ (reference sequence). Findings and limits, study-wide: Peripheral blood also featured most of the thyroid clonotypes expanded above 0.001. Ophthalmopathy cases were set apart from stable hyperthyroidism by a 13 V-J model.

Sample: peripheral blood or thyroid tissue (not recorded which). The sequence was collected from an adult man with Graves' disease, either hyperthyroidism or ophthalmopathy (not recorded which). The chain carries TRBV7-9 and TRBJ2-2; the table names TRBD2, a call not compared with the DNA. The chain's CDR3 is CASSFKGGS.